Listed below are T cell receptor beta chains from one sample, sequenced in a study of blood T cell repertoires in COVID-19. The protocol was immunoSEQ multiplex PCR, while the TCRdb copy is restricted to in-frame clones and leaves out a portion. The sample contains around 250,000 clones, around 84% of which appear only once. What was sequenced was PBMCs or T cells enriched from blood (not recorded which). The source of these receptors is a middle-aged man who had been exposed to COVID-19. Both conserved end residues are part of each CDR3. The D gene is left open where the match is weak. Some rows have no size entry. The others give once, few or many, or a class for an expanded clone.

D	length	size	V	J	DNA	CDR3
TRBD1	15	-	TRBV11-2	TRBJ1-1	TGTGCCAGCAGCTTACCGACAGGGAAAAACACTGAAGCTTTCTTT	CASSLPTGKNTEAFF
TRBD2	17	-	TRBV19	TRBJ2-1	TGTGCCAGTAGTGTCATAACTAGCGCGGGAGTGTCTAATGAGCAGTTCTTC	CASSVITSAGVSNEQFF
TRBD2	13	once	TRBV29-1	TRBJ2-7	TGCAGCGTTGGACTAGCGGGAAGCTACGAGCAGTACTTC	CSVGLAGSYEQYF
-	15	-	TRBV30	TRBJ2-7	TGTGCCTGGAGTAACCCCAGGGGAAAGGGCTACGAGCAGTACTTC	CAWSNPRGKGYEQYF
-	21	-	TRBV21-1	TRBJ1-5	TGTGCCAGCAGCAAAGATGGCTCGGAGAGAGAGGGAGGGTGTAGCAATCAGCCCCAGCATTTT	CASSKDGSEREGGCSNQPQHF
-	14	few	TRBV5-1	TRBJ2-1	TGCGCCAGCAGCTTGGGGCAAACAGACAATGAGCAGTTCTTC	CASSLGQTDNEQFF
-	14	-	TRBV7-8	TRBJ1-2	TGTGCCAGCAGCTTAATTCCAGGGAGGTATGGCTACACCTTC	CASSLIPGRYGYTF
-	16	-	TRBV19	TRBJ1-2	TGTGCCAGTAGTATTACGACTTTGAGTCGTGGCTATGGCTACACCTTC	CASSITTLSRGYGYTF
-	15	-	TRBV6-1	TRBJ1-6	TGTGCCAGCAGTGATATCCGGACTCTTAATTCACCCCTCCACTTT	CASSDIRTLNSPLHF
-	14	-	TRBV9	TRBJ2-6	TGTGCCAGCACCCCTCTCCCCTGGGCCAACGTCCTGACTTTC	CASTPLPWANVLTF